One sample yielded the 2 T cell receptor beta chains listed below, sequenced in a study of T cell repertoires in cytomegalovirus infection. Via MiXCR, TCRdb re-called the reads, giving one row per CDR3 protein. The sample shows more than 400,000 distinct CDR3 sequences, about 30% of them seen only once. The specimen sequenced was PBMCs. All receptors come from a human donor in good health (CMV status not recorded). Some clones in this sample may be carry-over from other donors' samples.

This clonotype turned up a few times. V and J are TRBV25-1 and TRBJ1-6; no reliable D call. CDR1 and CDR2 from the germline V gene are MGHDK and SYGVNS. V was clipped by 3 bases and J by 10 bases, with 13 bases between them. The CDR3 consists of 14 residues. The CDR3 loop reads CASSDRPLWSPLHF. CDR3 nucleotide sequence: TGTGCCAGCAGTGATCGTCCGCTTTGGTCACCCCTCCACTTT.

The rearrangement joins TRBV6-1 to TRBJ2-7; 8 positions match TRBD1. The germline gives CDR1 MNHNS, CDR2 SASEGT. The V segment lost 6 bases and the J segment 1 base; nucleotides outside the gene matches: 8. The CDR3 runs 15 residues. The CDR3, as DNA: TGTGCCAGCAGCCTCGGACAGGGCCCGTCCTACGAGCAGTACGTC. This gives the protein CASSLGQGPSYEQYV.